This T cell receptor beta chain was profiled in a study of control samples from healthy donors and cancer patients. The repertoire was sequenced with immunoSEQ multiplex PCR; TCRdb's copy has only in-frame clones and lacks some. The repertoire holds about 58,000 clones, with about 89% as singletons. Between the trimmed V and J ends, which lost 0 bases and 7 bases, there was a span of 16 bases. The CDR3 runs to 16 residues. Germline CDR1 is GTSNPN and CDR2 is SVGIG (reference sequence). The chain employs TRBV30 and TRBJ1-6, with D possibly matching TRBD1 (5 bases). The receptor was isolated from a woman aged 55-70 years with lung cancer. The specimen was PBMCs. In DNA form, the CDR3 reads TGTGCCTGGAGTGTACTACGGGGACCCATAAATTCACCCCTCCACTTT. Protein sequence: CAWSVLRGPINSPLHF.